A selection of T cell receptor beta chains follows, all from one sample in a study of post-analysis software for immune sequencing data. MiXCR, run by TCRdb on the PCR reads, gives a single entry per CDR3 protein. Among 450,000 to 650,000 distinct CDR3 sequences, 44% were seen once, and the ten largest hold 1.7%. Material: blood. These receptors came from a girl aged 10 to 17 with multiple sclerosis. Each CDR3 is given with its conserved first and last residue. The D gene is left open where the match is weak. Clone size, where shown, is once, few, many, or a class for clones that have expanded.

j_gene: TRBJ2-7
v_gene: TRBV2
d_gene: -
abundance: -
CDR3nt: TGTGCCAGCAGTGTTTACAGGATCACCTACGAGCAGTACTTC
CDR3aa: CASSVYRITYEQYF

j_gene: TRBJ1-2
v_gene: TRBV5-6
d_gene: -
abundance: few
CDR3nt: TGTGCCAGCAGCTTGTTACAGCTTACTAACTATGGCTACACCTTC
CDR3aa: CASSLLQLTNYGYTF

j_gene: TRBJ2-1
v_gene: TRBV2
d_gene: -
abundance: -
CDR3nt: TGTGCCAGCAGCGCTTCAGTCCGGGGCAATGAGCAGTTCTTC
CDR3aa: CASSASVRGNEQFF

j_gene: TRBJ1-6
v_gene: TRBV6-5
d_gene: TRBD1
abundance: -
CDR3nt: TGTGCCACCGGACAGGACCATAATTCACCCCTCCACTTT
CDR3aa: CATGQDHNSPLHF

j_gene: TRBJ1-2
v_gene: TRBV6-6
d_gene: TRBD1
abundance: few
CDR3nt: TGTGCCAGCAGTCCCGGGACAGTCGAGACGGAGGGCTACACCTTC
CDR3aa: CASSPGTVETEGYTF

j_gene: TRBJ2-3
v_gene: TRBV6-1
d_gene: TRBD1
abundance: -
CDR3nt: TGTGCCAGCACCAACCTGACAGGGCCAGATACGCAGTATTTT
CDR3aa: CASTNLTGPDTQYF

j_gene: TRBJ2-7
v_gene: TRBV20-1
d_gene: -
abundance: few
CDR3nt: TGCAGTGCCCCAGGGGAAGGGCTCTACGAGCAGTACTTC
CDR3aa: CSAPGEGLYEQYF

j_gene: TRBJ2-7
v_gene: TRBV6-1
d_gene: TRBD2
abundance: -
CDR3nt: TGTGCCAGCAGTGGCAACTCTAGCGGGAGGGCCAGATTGACCTACGAGCAGTACTTC
CDR3aa: CASSGNSSGRARLTYEQYF

j_gene: TRBJ2-5
v_gene: TRBV12-3/TRBV12-4
d_gene: -
abundance: -
CDR3nt: TGCGCCAGCAGCTTAGGTACCCTACAAGAGACCCAGTACTTC
CDR3aa: CASSLGTLQETQYF

j_gene: TRBJ2-7
v_gene: TRBV5-1
d_gene: -
abundance: few
CDR3nt: TGCGCCAGCAGCTTACTAGAGTCCTACGAGCAGTACTTC
CDR3aa: CASSLLESYEQYF

j_gene: TRBJ1-1
v_gene: TRBV6-5
d_gene: -
abundance: few
CDR3nt: TGTGCCAGCAGCACCGGGACCGCGAACACTGAAGCTTTCTTT
CDR3aa: CASSTGTANTEAFF

j_gene: TRBJ1-4
v_gene: TRBV20-1
d_gene: -
abundance: few
CDR3nt: TGCAGTGCTAGAGATGGGGGCGGTTTAAATGAAAAACTGTTTTTT
CDR3aa: CSARDGGGLNEKLFF

j_gene: TRBJ1-2
v_gene: TRBV28
d_gene: TRBD1
abundance: -
CDR3nt: TGTGCCAACTACTCCCCACCAGAGGCAGGGGGCGATGGCTACACCTTC
CDR3aa: CANYSPPEAGGDGYTF

j_gene: TRBJ2-7
v_gene: TRBV11-3
d_gene: -
abundance: few
CDR3nt: TGTGCCAGCAGCCCTAATGCGTATTCCTACGAGCAGTACTTC
CDR3aa: CASSPNAYSYEQYF

j_gene: TRBJ2-3
v_gene: TRBV10-3
d_gene: -
abundance: few
CDR3nt: TGTGCCATCAACAACACAGATACGCAGTATTTT
CDR3aa: CAINNTDTQYF

j_gene: TRBJ2-5
v_gene: TRBV6-5
d_gene: TRBD1
abundance: -
CDR3nt: TGTGCCAGCAGTTACCTGGGACAGGGCCCAGAGACCCAGTACTTC
CDR3aa: CASSYLGQGPETQYF

j_gene: TRBJ2-1
v_gene: TRBV3-1
d_gene: -
abundance: few
CDR3nt: TGTGCCAGCAGCCAAGAGAATCGGGGCGGGGAGCAGTTCTTC
CDR3aa: CASSQENRGGEQFF

j_gene: TRBJ1-2
v_gene: TRBV15
d_gene: -
abundance: -
CDR3nt: TGTGCCACCAGCAGGGTGAGAGGGCCCGGGGACGGCTACACCTTC
CDR3aa: CATSRVRGPGDGYTF

j_gene: TRBJ1-4
v_gene: TRBV5-1
d_gene: -
abundance: few
CDR3nt: TGCGCCAGCAGCTTGACAGCGAATGAGAAACTGTTTTTT
CDR3aa: CASSLTANEKLFF

j_gene: TRBJ1-2
v_gene: TRBV13
d_gene: TRBD1
abundance: few
CDR3nt: TGTGCCAGCAGCCACCGGGACAGGGTCGGGGGCTACACCTTC
CDR3aa: CASSHRDRVGGYTF

j_gene: TRBJ2-7
v_gene: TRBV5-6
d_gene: -
abundance: -
CDR3nt: TGTGCCAGCAGCTCCGCCCGTTACGAGCAGTACTTC
CDR3aa: CASSSARYEQYF

j_gene: TRBJ2-1
v_gene: TRBV5-1
d_gene: TRBD2
abundance: -
CDR3nt: TGCGCCAGCGGCTTGGCTAGCGGGAGGGCCGGGAATGAGCAGTTCTTC
CDR3aa: CASGLASGRAGNEQFF

j_gene: TRBJ2-1
v_gene: TRBV3-1
d_gene: TRBD2
abundance: -
CDR3nt: TGTGCCAGCAGCCAAGGGGTGGTACTAGCGGGAGGGGGCGAGCAGTTCTTC
CDR3aa: CASSQGVVLAGGGEQFF

j_gene: TRBJ2-3
v_gene: TRBV5-5
d_gene: -
abundance: -
CDR3nt: TGTGCCAGCAGCGATTACAGGGGCGGGAAAGGCACAGATACGCAGTATTTT
CDR3aa: CASSDYRGGKGTDTQYF

j_gene: TRBJ2-7
v_gene: TRBV5-5
d_gene: -
abundance: -
CDR3nt: TGTGCCAGCATCCGGGACGGATTATCCTACGAGCAGTACTTC
CDR3aa: CASIRDGLSYEQYF

j_gene: TRBJ2-1
v_gene: TRBV2
d_gene: -
abundance: -
CDR3nt: TGTGCCAGCTGGAGGGGGAGGGACAATGAGCAGTTCTTC
CDR3aa: CASWRGRDNEQFF

j_gene: TRBJ1-5
v_gene: TRBV7-2
d_gene: TRBD1
abundance: -
CDR3nt: TGTGCCAGCAGCTTGGGACAGGGTGGGATGAGTCAGCCCCAGCATTTT
CDR3aa: CASSLGQGGMSQPQHF

j_gene: TRBJ2-5
v_gene: TRBV28
d_gene: -
abundance: -
CDR3nt: TGTGCCAGCAGTTCGCTACGGGACTTACAAGAGACCCAGTACTTC
CDR3aa: CASSSLRDLQETQYF

j_gene: TRBJ2-5
v_gene: TRBV4-1
d_gene: TRBD2
abundance: few
CDR3nt: TGCGCCAGCAGCCAAGAGGACAGCGGGGGGGCGAGAGAGACCCAGTACTTC
CDR3aa: CASSQEDSGGARETQYF

j_gene: TRBJ1-5
v_gene: TRBV4-2
d_gene: -
abundance: -
CDR3nt: TGTGCCAGCAGCCAAGATCTCTCTGGAAACAGGGCTACGCAGCCCCAGCATTTT
CDR3aa: CASSQDLSGNRATQPQHF

j_gene: TRBJ2-3
v_gene: TRBV7-9
d_gene: TRBD1
abundance: few
CDR3nt: TGTGCCAGCGGACAGGGAACGGATACGCAGTATTTT
CDR3aa: CASGQGTDTQYF

j_gene: TRBJ2-3
v_gene: TRBV25-1
d_gene: -
abundance: -
CDR3nt: TGTGCCAGCAGTGAAGCGGTGGCAGGGCGGACAGATACGCAGTATTTT
CDR3aa: CASSEAVAGRTDTQYF

j_gene: TRBJ1-5
v_gene: TRBV12-3/TRBV12-4
d_gene: TRBD1
abundance: -
CDR3nt: TGTGCCAGCAGTTTAAAACAGGGGGATTCTCCCCAGCATTTT
CDR3aa: CASSLKQGDSPQHF

j_gene: TRBJ2-1
v_gene: TRBV6-2/TRBV6-3
d_gene: -
abundance: -
CDR3nt: TGTGCCAGCAGTTACACCCTGGAGCAGTTCTTC
CDR3aa: CASSYTLEQFF

j_gene: TRBJ1-6
v_gene: TRBV12-3/TRBV12-4
d_gene: TRBD1
abundance: -
CDR3nt: TGTGCCAGCAGCTTAGGGGGCGGGAATTCACCCCTCCACTTT
CDR3aa: CASSLGGGNSPLHF

j_gene: TRBJ1-1
v_gene: TRBV29-1
d_gene: -
abundance: -
CDR3nt: TGCAGCGTTGTTGGCGGGGATAGGAACACTGAAGCTTTCTTT
CDR3aa: CSVVGGDRNTEAFF

j_gene: TRBJ1-5
v_gene: TRBV24-1
d_gene: -
abundance: -
CDR3nt: TGTGCCACCAGTGAGGACGGACTGGAGCCCCAGCATTTT
CDR3aa: CATSEDGLEPQHF

j_gene: TRBJ2-1
v_gene: TRBV6-5
d_gene: -
abundance: -
CDR3nt: TGTGCCAGCAGTTACCGGGGAGGTGGGAATGAGCAGTTCTTC
CDR3aa: CASSYRGGGNEQFF